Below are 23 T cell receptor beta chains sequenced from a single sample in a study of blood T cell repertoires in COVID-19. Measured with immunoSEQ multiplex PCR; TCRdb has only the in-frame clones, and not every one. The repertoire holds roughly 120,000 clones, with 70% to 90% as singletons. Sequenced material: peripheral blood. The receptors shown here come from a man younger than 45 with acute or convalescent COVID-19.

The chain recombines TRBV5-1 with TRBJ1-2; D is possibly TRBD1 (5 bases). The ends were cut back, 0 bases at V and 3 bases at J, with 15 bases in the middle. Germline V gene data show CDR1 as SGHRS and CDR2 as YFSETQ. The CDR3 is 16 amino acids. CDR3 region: CASSLDPRGGDYGYTF. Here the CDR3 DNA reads TGCGCCAGCAGCTTGGACCCCCGGGGGGGGGACTATGGCTACACCTTC. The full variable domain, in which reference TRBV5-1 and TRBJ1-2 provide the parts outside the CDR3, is KAGVTQTPRYLIKTRGQQVTLSCSPISGHRSVSWYQQTPGQGLQFLFEYFSETQRNKGNFPGRFSGRQFSNSRSEMNVSTLELGDSALYLCASSLDPRGGDYGYTFGSGTRLTVV.

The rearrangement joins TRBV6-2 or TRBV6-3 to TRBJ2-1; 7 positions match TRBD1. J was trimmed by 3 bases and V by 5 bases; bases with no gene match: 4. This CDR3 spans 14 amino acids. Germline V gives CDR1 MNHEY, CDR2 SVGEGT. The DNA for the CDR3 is TGTGCCAGCAGTGCCGGGACAGACTACAATGAGCAGTTCTTC. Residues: CASSAGTDYNEQFF.

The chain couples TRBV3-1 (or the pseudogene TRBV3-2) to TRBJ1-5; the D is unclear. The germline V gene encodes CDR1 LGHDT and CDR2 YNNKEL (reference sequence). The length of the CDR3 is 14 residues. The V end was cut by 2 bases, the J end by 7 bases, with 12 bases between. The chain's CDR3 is CASSQFGGRQPQHF. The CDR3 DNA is TGTGCCAGCAGCCAATTTGGCGGCCGCCAGCCCCAGCATTTT.

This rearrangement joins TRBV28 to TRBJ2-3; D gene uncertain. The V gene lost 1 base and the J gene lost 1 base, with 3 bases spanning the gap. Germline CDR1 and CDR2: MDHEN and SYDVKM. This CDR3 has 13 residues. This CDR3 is CASSLSGTDTQYF. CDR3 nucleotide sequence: TGTGCCAGCAGTTTATCTGGCACAGATACGCAGTATTTT.

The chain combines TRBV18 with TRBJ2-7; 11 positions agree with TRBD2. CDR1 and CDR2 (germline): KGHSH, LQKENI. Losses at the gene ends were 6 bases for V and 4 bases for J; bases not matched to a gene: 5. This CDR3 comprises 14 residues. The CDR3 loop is CASSPGTSGYEQYV. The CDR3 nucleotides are TGTGCCAGCTCCCCCGGGACTAGCGGATACGAGCAGTACGTC.

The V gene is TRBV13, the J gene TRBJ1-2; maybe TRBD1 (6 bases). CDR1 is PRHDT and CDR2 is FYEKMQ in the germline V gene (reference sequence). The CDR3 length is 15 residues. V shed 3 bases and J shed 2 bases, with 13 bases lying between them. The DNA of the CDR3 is TGTGCCAGCAGCTTCTACAGGGATGTGAACTATGGCTACACCTTC. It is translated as CASSFYRDVNYGYTF.

The CDR3, as DNA: TGTGCCAGCCGTCGGGGGGGCTCCTACAATGAGCAGTTCTTC. Protein sequence: CASRRGGSYNEQFF. The chain employs TRBV5-5 and TRBJ2-1, with 8 bases identical to TRBD2. The CDR3 has 14 amino acids. Germline trimming cut 7 bases from V and 0 bases from J; bases unmatched to any gene: 3. Germline CDR1 reads SGHKS; CDR2 reads YYEKEE (reference sequence).

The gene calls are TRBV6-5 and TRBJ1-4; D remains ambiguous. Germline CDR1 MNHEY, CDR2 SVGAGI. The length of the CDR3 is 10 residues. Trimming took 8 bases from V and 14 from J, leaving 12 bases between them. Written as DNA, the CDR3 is TGTGCCAGCGGGTTCCCCGGGCTGTTTTTT. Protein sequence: CASGFPGLFF.

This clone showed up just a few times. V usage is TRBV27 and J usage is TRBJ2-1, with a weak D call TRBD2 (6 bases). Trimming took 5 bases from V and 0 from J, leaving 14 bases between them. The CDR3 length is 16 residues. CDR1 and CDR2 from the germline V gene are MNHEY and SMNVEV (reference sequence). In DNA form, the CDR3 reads TGTGCCAGCAGTATTGGGGGGACCAGCTCCTACAATGAGCAGTTCTTC. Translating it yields CASSIGGTSSYNEQFF.

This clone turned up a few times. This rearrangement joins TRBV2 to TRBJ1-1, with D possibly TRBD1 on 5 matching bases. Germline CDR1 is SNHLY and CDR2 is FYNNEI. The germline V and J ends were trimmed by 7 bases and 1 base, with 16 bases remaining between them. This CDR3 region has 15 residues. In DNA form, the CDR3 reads TGTGCCAGCACCCCCATGGGGGGGTGGAACACTGAAGCTTTCTTT. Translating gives CASTPMGGWNTEAFF.

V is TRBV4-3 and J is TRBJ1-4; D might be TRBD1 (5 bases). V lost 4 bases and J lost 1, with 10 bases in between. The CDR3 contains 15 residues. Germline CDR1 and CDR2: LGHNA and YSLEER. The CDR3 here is CASSLYQGTNEKLFF. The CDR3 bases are TGCGCCAGCAGCCTCTACCAGGGAACTAATGAAAAACTGTTTTTT.

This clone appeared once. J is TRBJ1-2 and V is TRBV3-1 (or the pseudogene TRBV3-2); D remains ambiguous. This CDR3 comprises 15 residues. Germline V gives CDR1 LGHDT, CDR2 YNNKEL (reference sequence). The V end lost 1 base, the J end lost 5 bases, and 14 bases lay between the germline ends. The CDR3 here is CASSQGVIGGYGYTF. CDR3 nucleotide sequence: TGTGCCAGCAGCCAAGGAGTAATCGGAGGATATGGCTACACCTTC.

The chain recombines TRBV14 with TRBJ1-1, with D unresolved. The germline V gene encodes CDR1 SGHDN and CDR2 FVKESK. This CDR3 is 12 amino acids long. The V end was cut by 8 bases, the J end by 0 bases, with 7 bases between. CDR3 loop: CASSHLNTEAFF. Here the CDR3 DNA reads TGTGCCAGCTCACACCTGAACACTGAAGCTTTCTTT.

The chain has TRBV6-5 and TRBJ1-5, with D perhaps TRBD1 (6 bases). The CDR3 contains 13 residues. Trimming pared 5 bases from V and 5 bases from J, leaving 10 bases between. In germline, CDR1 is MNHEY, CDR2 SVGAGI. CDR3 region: CASSTDRYQPQHF. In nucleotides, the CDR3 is TGTGCCAGCAGTACCGACAGGTATCAGCCCCAGCATTTT.

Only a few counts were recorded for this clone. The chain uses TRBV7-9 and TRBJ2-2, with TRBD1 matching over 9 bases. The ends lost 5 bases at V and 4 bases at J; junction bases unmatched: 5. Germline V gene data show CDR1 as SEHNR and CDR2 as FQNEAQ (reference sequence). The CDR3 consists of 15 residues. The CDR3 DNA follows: TGTGCCAGCAGCGCTGACAGGGGGATCACCGGGGAGCTGTTTTTT. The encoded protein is CASSADRGITGELFF.

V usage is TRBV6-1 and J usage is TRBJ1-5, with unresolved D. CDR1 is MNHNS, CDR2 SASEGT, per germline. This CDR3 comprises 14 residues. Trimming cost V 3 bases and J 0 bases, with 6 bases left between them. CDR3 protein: CASSDGHSNQPQHF. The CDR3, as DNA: TGTGCCAGCAGTGACGGTCATAGCAATCAGCCCCAGCATTTT.

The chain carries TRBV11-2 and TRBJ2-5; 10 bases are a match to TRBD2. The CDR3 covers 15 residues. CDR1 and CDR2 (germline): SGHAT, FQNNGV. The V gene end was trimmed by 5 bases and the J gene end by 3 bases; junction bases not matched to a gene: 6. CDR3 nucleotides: TGTGCCAGCAGCCACCTAGCGGGAGCCAAAGAGACCCAGTACTTC. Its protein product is CASSHLAGAKETQYF.

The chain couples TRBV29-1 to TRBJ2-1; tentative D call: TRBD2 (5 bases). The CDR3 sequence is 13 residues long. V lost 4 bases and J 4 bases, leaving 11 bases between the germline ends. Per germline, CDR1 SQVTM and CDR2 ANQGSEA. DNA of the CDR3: TGCAGCGTTGCTGGCGGGCAATACAATGAGCAGTTCTTC. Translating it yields CSVAGGQYNEQFF.

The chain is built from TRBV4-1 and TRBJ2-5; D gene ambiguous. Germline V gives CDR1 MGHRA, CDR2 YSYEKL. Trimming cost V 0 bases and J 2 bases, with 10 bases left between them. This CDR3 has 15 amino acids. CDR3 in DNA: TGCGCCAGCAGCCAAGATAACTTGTCTCAAGAGACCCAGTACTTC. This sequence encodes CASSQDNLSQETQYF.

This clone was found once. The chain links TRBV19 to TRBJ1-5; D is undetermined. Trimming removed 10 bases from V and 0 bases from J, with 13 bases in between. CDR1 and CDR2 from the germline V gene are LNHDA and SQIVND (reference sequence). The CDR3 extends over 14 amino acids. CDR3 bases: TGTGCCACCCTTCATCGGTATAGCAATCAGCCCCAGCATTTT. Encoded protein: CATLHRYSNQPQHF. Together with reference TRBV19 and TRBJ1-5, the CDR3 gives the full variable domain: DGGITQSPKYLFRKEGQNVTLSCEQNLNHDAMYWYRQDPGQGLRLIYYSQIVNDFQKGDIAEGYSVSREKKESFPLTVTSAQKNPTAFYLCATLHRYSNQPQHFGDGTRLSIL.

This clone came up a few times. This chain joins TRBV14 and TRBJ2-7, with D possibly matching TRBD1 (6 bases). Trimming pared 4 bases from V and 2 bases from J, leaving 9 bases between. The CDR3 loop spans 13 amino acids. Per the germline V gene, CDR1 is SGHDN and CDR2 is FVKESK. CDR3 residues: CASSRPGAYEQYF. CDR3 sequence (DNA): TGTGCCAGCAGCCGCCCAGGGGCCTACGAGCAGTACTTC. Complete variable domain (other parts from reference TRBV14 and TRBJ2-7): EAGVTQFPSHSVIEKGQTVTLRCDPISGHDNLYWYRRVMGKEIKFLLHFVKESKQDESGMPNNRFLAERTGGTYSTLKVQPAELEDSGVYFCASSRPGAYEQYFGPGTRLTVT.

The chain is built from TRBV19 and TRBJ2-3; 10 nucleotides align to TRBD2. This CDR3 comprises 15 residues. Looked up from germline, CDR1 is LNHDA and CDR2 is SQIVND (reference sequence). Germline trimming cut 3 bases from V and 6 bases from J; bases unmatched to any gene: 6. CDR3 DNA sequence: TGTGCCAGTAGTATGAGCGGGGGGGGATCGGATACGCAGTATTTT. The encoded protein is CASSMSGGGSDTQYF.

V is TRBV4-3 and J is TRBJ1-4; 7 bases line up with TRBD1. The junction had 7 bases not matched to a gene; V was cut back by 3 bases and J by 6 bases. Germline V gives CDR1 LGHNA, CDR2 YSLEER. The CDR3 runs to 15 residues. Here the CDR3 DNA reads TGCGCCAGCAGCCATCCTTCCAGGGGGGATGAAAAACTGTTTTTT. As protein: CASSHPSRGDEKLFF.